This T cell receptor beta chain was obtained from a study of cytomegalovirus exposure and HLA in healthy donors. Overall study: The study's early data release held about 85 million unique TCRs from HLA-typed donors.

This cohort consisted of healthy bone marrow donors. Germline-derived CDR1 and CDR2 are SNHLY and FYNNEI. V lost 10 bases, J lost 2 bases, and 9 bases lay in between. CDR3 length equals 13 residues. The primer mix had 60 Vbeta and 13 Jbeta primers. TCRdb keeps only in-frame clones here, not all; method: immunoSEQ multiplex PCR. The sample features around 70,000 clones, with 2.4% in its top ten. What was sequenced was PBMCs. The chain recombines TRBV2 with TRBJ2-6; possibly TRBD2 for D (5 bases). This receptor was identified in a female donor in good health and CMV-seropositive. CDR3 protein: CATLGAGANVLTF. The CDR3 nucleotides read TGTGCCACCCTCGGGGCTGGGGCCAACGTCCTGACTTTC.